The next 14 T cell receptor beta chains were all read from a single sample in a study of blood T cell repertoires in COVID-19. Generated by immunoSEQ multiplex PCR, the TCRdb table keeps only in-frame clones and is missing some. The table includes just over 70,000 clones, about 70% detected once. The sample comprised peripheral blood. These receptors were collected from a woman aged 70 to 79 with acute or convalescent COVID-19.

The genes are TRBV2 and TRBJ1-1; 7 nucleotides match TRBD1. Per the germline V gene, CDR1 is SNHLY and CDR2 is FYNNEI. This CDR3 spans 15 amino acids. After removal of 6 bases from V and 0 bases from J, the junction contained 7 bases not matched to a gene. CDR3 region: CASRFTRGMNTEAFF. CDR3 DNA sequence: TGTGCCAGCAGATTCACCAGGGGGATGAACACTGAAGCTTTCTTT.

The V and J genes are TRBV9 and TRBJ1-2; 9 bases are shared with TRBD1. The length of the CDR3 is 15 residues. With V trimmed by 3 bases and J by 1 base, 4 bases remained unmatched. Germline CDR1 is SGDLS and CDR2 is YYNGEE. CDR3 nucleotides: TGTGCCAGCAGCGAGGGGACAGGGAATAACTATGGCTACACCTTC. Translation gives CASSEGTGNNYGYTF. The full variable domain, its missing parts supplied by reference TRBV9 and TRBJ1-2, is DSGVTQTPKHLITATGQRVTLRCSPRSGDLSVYWYQQSLDQGLQFLIQYYNGEERAKGNILERFSAQQFPDLHSELNLSSLELGDSALYFCASSEGTGNNYGYTFGSGTRLTVV.

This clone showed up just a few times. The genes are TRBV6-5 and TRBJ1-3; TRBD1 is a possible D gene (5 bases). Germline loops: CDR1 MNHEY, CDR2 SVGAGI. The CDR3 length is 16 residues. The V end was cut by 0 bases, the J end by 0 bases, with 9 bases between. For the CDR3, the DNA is TGTGCCAGCAGTTACTCCGACAGCCGCTCTGGAAACACCATATATTTT. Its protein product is CASSYSDSRSGNTIYF.

The CDR3 DNA sequence: TGTGCCAGTAGTCTCGGACAGGGCCCCATGAACACTGAAGCTTTCTTT. The encoded protein is CASSLGQGPMNTEAFF. The chain combines TRBV19 with TRBJ1-1, with 8 bases matching TRBD1. Trimming cost V 5 bases and J 0 bases; bases outside gene matches: 8. The CDR3 is 16 amino acids. Germline V gene data show CDR1 as LNHDA and CDR2 as SQIVND (reference sequence).

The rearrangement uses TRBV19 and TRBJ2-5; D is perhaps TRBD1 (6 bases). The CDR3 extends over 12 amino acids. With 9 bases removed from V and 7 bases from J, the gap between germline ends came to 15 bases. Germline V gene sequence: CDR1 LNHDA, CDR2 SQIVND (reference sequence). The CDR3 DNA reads TGTGCCAGCCTCAACTTAGGGGGGACCCAGTACTTC. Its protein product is CASLNLGGTQYF.

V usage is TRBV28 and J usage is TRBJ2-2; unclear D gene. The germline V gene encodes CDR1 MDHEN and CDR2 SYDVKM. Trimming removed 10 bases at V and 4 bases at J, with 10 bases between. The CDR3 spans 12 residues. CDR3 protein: CATTDITGELFF. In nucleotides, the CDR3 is TGTGCCACTACCGACATCACCGGGGAGCTGTTTTTT.

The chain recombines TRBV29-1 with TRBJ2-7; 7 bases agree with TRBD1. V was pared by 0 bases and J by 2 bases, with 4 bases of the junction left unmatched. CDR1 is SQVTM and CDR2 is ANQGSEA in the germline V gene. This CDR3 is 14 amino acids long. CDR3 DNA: TGCAGCGTTGAAGAAGGGGGCGACCCCTACGAGCAGTACTTC. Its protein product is CSVEEGGDPYEQYF.

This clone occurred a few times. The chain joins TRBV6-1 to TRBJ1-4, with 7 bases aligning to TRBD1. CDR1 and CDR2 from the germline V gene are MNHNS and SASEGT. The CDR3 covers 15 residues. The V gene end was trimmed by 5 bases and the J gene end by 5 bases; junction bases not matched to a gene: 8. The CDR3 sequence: CASSSNPTGNEKLFF. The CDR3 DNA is TGTGCCAGCAGTTCAAACCCGACAGGGAATGAAAAACTGTTTTTT.

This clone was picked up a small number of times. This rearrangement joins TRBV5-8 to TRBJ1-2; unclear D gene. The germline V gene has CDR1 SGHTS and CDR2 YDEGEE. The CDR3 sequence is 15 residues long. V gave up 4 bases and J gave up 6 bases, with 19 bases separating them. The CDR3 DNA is TGTGCCAGCAGCCGGGGTGGTGTGGGGAGGGATGGCTACACCTTC. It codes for CASSRGGVGRDGYTF.

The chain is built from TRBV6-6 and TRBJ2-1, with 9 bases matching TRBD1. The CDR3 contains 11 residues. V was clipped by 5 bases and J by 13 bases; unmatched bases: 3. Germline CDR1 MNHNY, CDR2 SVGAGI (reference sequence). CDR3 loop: CASSPGQGQFF. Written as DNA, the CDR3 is TGTGCCAGCAGTCCGGGACAGGGCCAGTTCTTC.

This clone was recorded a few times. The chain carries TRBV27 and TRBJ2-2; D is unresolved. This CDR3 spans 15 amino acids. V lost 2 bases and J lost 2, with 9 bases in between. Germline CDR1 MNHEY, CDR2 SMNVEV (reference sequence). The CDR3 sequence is CASSLRLVNTGELFF. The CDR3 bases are TGTGCCAGCAGTTTACGCCTAGTAAACACCGGGGAGCTGTTTTTT.

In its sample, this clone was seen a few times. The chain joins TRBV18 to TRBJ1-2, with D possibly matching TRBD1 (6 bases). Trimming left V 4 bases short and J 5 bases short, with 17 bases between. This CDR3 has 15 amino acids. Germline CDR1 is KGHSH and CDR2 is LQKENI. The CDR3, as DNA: TGTGCCAGCTCACTCCAGAAGGGGGAGATTTATGGCTACACCTTC. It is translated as CASSLQKGEIYGYTF.

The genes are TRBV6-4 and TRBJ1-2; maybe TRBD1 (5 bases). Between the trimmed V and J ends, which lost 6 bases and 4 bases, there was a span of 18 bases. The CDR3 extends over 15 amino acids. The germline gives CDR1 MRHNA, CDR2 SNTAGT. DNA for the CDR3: TGTGCCAGCAGGCCACGACAGTCAGGGCCCTATGGCTACACCTTC. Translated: CASRPRQSGPYGYTF.

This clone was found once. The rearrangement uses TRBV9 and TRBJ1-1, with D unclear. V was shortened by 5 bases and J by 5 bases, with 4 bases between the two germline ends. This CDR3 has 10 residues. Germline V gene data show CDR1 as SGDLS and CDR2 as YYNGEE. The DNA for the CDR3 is TGTGCCAGCAGGACTACTGAAGCTTTCTTT. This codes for CASRTTEAFF.